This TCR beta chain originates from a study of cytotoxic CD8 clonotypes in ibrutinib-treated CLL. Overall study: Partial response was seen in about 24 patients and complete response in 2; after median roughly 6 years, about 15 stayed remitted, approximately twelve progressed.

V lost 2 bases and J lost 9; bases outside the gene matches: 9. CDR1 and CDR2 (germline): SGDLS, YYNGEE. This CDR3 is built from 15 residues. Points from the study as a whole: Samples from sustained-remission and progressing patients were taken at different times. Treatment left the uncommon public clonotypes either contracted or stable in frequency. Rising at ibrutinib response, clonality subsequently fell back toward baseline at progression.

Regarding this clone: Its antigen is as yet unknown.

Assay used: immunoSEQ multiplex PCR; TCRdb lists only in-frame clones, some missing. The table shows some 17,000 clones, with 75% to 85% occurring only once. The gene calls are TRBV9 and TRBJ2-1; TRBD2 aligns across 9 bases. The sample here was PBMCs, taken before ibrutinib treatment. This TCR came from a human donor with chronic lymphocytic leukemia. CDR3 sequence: CASSVLGTSFAEQFF. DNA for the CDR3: TGTGCCAGCAGCGTCCTGGGGACTAGCTTCGCTGAGCAGTTCTTC. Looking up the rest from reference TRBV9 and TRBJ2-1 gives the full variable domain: DSGVTQTPKHLITATGQRVTLRCSPRSGDLSVYWYQQSLDQGLQFLIQYYNGEERAKGNILERFSAQQFPDLHSELNLSSLELGDSALYFCASSVLGTSFAEQFFGPGTRLTVL.